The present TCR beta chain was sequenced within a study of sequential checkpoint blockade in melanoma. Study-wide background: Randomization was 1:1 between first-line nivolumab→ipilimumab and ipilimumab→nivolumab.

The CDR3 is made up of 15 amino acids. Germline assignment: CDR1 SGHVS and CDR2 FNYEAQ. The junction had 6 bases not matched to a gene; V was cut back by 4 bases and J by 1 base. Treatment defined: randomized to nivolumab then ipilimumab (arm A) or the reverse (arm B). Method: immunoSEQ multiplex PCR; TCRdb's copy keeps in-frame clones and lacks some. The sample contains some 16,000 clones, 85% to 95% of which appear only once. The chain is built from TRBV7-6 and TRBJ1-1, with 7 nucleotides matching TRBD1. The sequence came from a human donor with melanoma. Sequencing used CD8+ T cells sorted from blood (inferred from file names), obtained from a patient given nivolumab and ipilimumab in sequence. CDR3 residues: CASSSSEGANTEAFF. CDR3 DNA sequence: TGTGCCAGCAGCTCCTCGGAGGGGGCGAACACTGAAGCTTTCTTT.